One TCR beta chain is described in this entry. The antigen it recognizes is unknown. Per-base quality was not reported, and no clone a single base away is much larger than it. The data were taken from a study of Ad26.COV2.S vaccination and SARS-CoV-2 variants (dated by TCRdb to the early 2020s). Context from the whole study: Donors in the vaccine arm were drawn from COV1001, a multicentre, randomized, double-blind, placebo-controlled phase I-IIa trial testing Ad26.COV2.S in healthy adults. Sequencing of the TCRbeta repertoire served to evaluate the specificity and breadth of SARS-CoV-2-reactive T cell receptors following Ad26.COV2.S vaccination. Dosing of Ad26.COV2.S was intramuscular, at either 5x10^10 or 1x10^11 viral particles, delivered as one shot or as two shots spaced 56 days apart. The TCR-sequenced set comprised around 30 samples: some 20 Ad26.COV2.S vaccine recipients, 5 placebo recipients and 8 SARS-CoV-2 convalescent individuals. Investigators remained blinded to trial group allocation during experiments and outcome assessment. Trial participants were randomized into five groups of five, in which low-dose or high-dose Ad26.COV2.S was given once or twice, or placebo was given on both occasions. Broad study findings and their caveats: Comparing responses between vaccine doses or regimens was not something the study was powered to do. Substantial breadth of spike-specific CD8+ and CD4+ T cell responses was reported after vaccination. The authors noted that the TCR breadth and depth analyses may have underestimated total T cell responses. Ad26.COV2.S recipients had higher spike-specific TCR breadth than placebo recipients (P = 0.0014). Vaccine and placebo recipients had similar non-spike TCR breadth, a finding consistent with the vaccine containing only spike.

The immunoSEQ Assay was used to sequence TCRbeta CDR3 regions. After extraction, genomic DNA underwent amplification by bias-controlled multiplex PCR, followed by high-throughput sequencing. The source study handled its data this way. To quantify the absolute abundance of every unique TCRbeta CDR3 region, sequences were collapsed and filtered. T cell fraction was estimated by normalization of TCRbeta template counts to usable DNA, with usable DNA being measured through amplification of reference genes present in all nucleated cells. Repertoire TCRs were annotated as SARS-CoV-2-specific by exact matching of V gene, CDR3 amino acid sequence and J gene to a known reactive TCR set. MIRA supplied the reference SARS-CoV-2 TCR set, which was filtered for enrichment in COVID-19-positive ImmuneCODE repertoires so that public or cross-reactive TCRs were removed. Using the MIRA antigens, annotated TCRs were further analysed by specific ORF or by position within an ORF. Breadth was defined as annotated unique rearrangements over total unique productive rearrangements; depth was the summed frequency of those rearrangements. Two-sided Wilcoxon rank-sum tests were used to compare TCR breadth between groups. What TCRdb holds here is the immuneACCESS table cut down to in-frame rearrangements. Part of the clones is not present; checked against another copy, under half of the missing clones reflect an unresolved V gene, and the others are unexplained. That table gives V, J and clone size, and the DNA gave D and trimming. This sample lists fewer than 600,000 clones; around 89% were detected once. About 1.5% of the sample is in the top ten clones.

The treatment or condition label, as the study defines it: over 15 received Ad26.COV2.S at low or high dose, single or two shots; roughly 5 received placebo; per-sample allocation not given. For vaccine and placebo recipients, the sequenced repertoires came from samples collected on day 63 after the first injection. Cohort 1b enrolled 25 or so adults aged 18-55 years at a single site in Boston, USA, between 29 July and 7 August 2020. Ad26.COV2.S consisted of a replication-incompetent adenovirus type 26 vector by which a prefusion-stabilized SARS-CoV-2 spike protein from the original Wuhan strain was expressed. The CDR3 covers 11 residues, taking in both the cysteine and the phenylalanine. Left in the record is the CDR3 DNA by itself, 33 bases read in frame from the first base. CDR1 and CDR2 (SQVTM, ANQGSEA) derive from the germline V gene. Deletion took 5 bases off V and 4 bases off J, with a span of 6 bases between the germline ends.

The chain links TRBV29-1 with TRBJ2-1; no D gene is confidently identified. The receptor was isolated from a person between 18 and 60 years old who received the Ad26.COV2.S COVID-19 vaccine or a placebo. The sequences come from peripheral blood, collected in a trial of Ad26.COV2.S vaccine versus placebo. This receptor carries the CDR3 CSVRLYNEQFF. The nucleotide sequence reads TGCAGCGTTCGCTTATACAATGAGCAGTTCTTC.